The 9 T cell receptor beta chains given below trace back to one sample, sequenced in a study of T-cell memory formation after mild COVID-19 (dated by TCRdb to about 2021). Receptor amplification or capture employed 5' RACE. TCRdb shows the sequencer as Illumina NovaSeq 6000. TCRdb reworked the public reads: Q25 trimming with fastp, MiXCR clone assembly, productive beta chains retained. One record per CDR3 amino acid sequence lists the most common genes and DNA. In this sample the table shows almost 250,000 distinct CDR3 sequences, just over 15% of which occur a single time. Jointly, the top ten make up 2.1% of the sample. Material for sequencing was PBMCs or a T cell subset sorted from them (not recorded which). The receptor set was obtained from an adult woman who had mild COVID-19 (a few samples of this study predate the infection). The sample titles of this study are shuffled in the database, so cell type and time point are left out; the donor was told from shared clones.

V usage is TRBV7-9 and J usage is TRBJ2-3, with 14 bases identical to TRBD2. The CDR3 contains 16 residues. Germline CDR1 SEHNR, CDR2 FQNEAQ (reference sequence). The V and J ends lost 5 bases and 3 bases, in that order; junction bases with no gene match: 4. This CDR3 reads CASSRRLAGGTDTQYF. Written as DNA, the CDR3 is TGTGCCAGCAGCAGACGACTAGCGGGGGGGACAGATACGCAGTATTTT.

The chain carries TRBV2 and TRBJ1-5; maybe TRBD1 (6 bases). The CDR3 sequence is 14 residues long. The germline V gene has CDR1 SNHLY and CDR2 FYNNEI. V was pared by 7 bases and J by 9 bases, with 19 bases between. CDR3: CASMSDSLLGPQHF. For the CDR3, the DNA is TGTGCCAGCATGTCGGACAGCTTGTTAGGGCCCCAGCATTTT.

This clonotype was seen a handful of times. The rearrangement uses TRBV12-3 or TRBV12-4 and TRBJ2-7; 12 bases map to TRBD2. The CDR3 spans 18 residues. V shed 6 bases, J shed 4 bases, and the junction held 16 bases outside the gene matches. The CDR3 loop is CASSQTSGGPRGGYEQYF. The CDR3 DNA is TGTGCCAGCAGCCAAACTAGCGGGGGGCCCCGGGGGGGATACGAGCAGTACTTC.

V and J are TRBV2 and TRBJ2-2; D may match TRBD1 or TRBD2 (6 bases each). V lost 6 bases and J lost 4, with 24 bases in between. The CDR3 consists of 18 residues. Germline-derived CDR1 and CDR2 are SNHLY and FYNNEI. For the CDR3, the DNA is TGTGCCAGCAGACAGATGACCCTCAGGGGAGGAGTCACCGGGGAGCTGTTTTTT. Translating it yields CASRQMTLRGGVTGELFF.

This clonotype appeared many times. This rearrangement joins TRBV16 to TRBJ2-1; unclear D gene. Germline V gene sequence: CDR1 KGHSY, CDR2 FQNENV. This CDR3 comprises 13 residues. Trimming left V 3 bases short and J 7 bases short, with 10 bases between. Here the CDR3 reads CASSHRLVNEQFF. CDR3 nucleotide sequence: TGTGCCAGCAGCCATCGGCTAGTTAATGAGCAGTTCTTC.

The V and J genes are TRBV5-1 and TRBJ2-1; D unclear. The V and J ends lost 0 bases and 5 bases respectively, with 6 bases between them. Germline CDR1 SGHRS, CDR2 YFSETQ. The CDR3 loop spans 13 amino acids. The CDR3 loop is CASSLDTHNEQFF. DNA of the CDR3: TGCGCCAGCAGCTTGGACACCCACAATGAGCAGTTCTTC.

In its sample, this clonotype was seen many times. The chain combines TRBV12-3 or TRBV12-4 with TRBJ2-7; no definite D call. CDR3 length: 12 amino acids. Trimming removed 6 bases at V and 3 bases at J, with 9 bases between. The CDR3 spells CASSFGGYEQYF. The CDR3 DNA is TGTGCCAGCAGCTTCGGCGGCTACGAGCAGTACTTC.

This clonotype was seen a few times. This rearrangement joins TRBV7-2 to TRBJ2-7; D is perhaps TRBD2 (5 bases). V was pared by 6 bases and J by 12 bases, with 18 bases between. Per germline, CDR1 SGHTA and CDR2 FQGNSA. This CDR3 has 12 residues. As DNA, the CDR3 is TGTGCCAGCAGTTACCAAGGAGGTATGGGGTACTTC. Its protein product is CASSYQGGMGYF. Filled out from reference TRBV7-2 and TRBJ2-7, the complete variable domain reads GAGVSQSPSNKVTEKGKDVELRCDPISGHTALYWYRQSLGQGLEFLIYFQGNSAPDKSGLPSDRFSAERTGGSVSTLTIQRTQQEDSAVYLCASSYQGGMGYFGPGTRLTVT.

This clonotype was observed a few times. The chain is built from TRBV5-6 and TRBJ2-1; 8 bases map to TRBD2. The CDR3 is made up of 15 amino acids. The J segment lost 14 bases and the V segment lost 4 bases, leaving 17 bases of the junction unmatched. The germline V gene encodes CDR1 SGHDT and CDR2 YYEEEE. DNA for the CDR3: TGTGCCAGCAGCAAGTGGACTAGCCCTTCAGTGATGGAGTTCTTC. Protein sequence: CASSKWTSPSVMEFF.